Below are 17 T cell receptor beta chains sequenced from a single sample in a study of T-cell memory formation after mild COVID-19. Each CDR3 protein gets one entry after TCRdb re-called the 5' RACE reads with MiXCR. The data show over 250,000 distinct CDR3 sequences, 15% to 20% seen once. The sequenced sample consisted of PBMCs or a T cell subset sorted from them (not recorded which). Source of these receptors: a man younger than 35 who had mild COVID-19 (a few samples of this study predate the infection). Cell type and time point are not known.

There are a few counts of this clonotype. V gene TRBV3-1 combines with J gene TRBJ1-5; D possibly corresponds to TRBD1 (6 bases). The CDR3 is 15 residues long. Trimming took off 2 bases at V and 3 bases at J, with 11 bases between the two ends. Germline V lookup: CDR1 LGHDT, CDR2 YNNKEL (reference sequence). CDR3 DNA sequence: TGTGCCAGCAGCCAACGGTGGGACACCAATCAGCCCCAGCATTTT. Translating gives CASSQRWDTNQPQHF.

The chain carries TRBV6-6 and TRBJ1-2; D gene unclear. V gave up 7 bases and J gave up 4 bases, with 13 bases separating them. The CDR3 contains 13 residues. CDR1 and CDR2 from the germline V gene are MNHNY and SVGAGI (reference sequence). Here the CDR3 reads CASTSTTGYGYTF. Written as DNA, the CDR3 is TGTGCCAGCACAAGTACGACGGGCTATGGCTACACCTTC.

This clonotype was recorded only once. The DNA of the CDR3 is TGTGCCAGCTCACCATTAAACCTCAATGAGCAGTTCTTC. Protein sequence: CASSPLNLNEQFF. The gene calls are TRBV18 and TRBJ2-1, with D uncertain. V gave up 2 bases and J gave up 6 bases, with 8 bases separating them. The length of the CDR3 is 13 residues. CDR1 is KGHSH, CDR2 LQKENI, per germline.

This clonotype has a handful of counts. The genes are TRBV12-3 or TRBV12-4 and TRBJ1-1, with D unresolved. The CDR3 extends over 14 amino acids. V lost 5 bases and J 0 bases, leaving 10 bases between the germline ends. CDR3 bases: TGTGCCAGCAGTAACTTCCACATGAACACTGAAGCTTTCTTT. It yields the protein CASSNFHMNTEAFF.

Written as DNA, the CDR3 is TGTGCCAGCAGGGCGGAAGCAAGCACCGGGGAGCTGTTTTTT. It specifies CASRAEASTGELFF. J is TRBJ2-2 and V is TRBV12-3 or TRBV12-4; D not certain. V was pared by 6 bases and J by 4 bases, with 12 bases between. This CDR3 is 14 amino acids long.

This clonotype was recorded a few times. The V and J genes are TRBV24-1 and TRBJ1-5; no reliable D call. Germline values: CDR1 KGHDR, CDR2 SFDVKD. Trimming stripped 2 bases from V and 7 bases from J, with 8 bases between. The CDR3 runs to 13 residues. CDR3 DNA sequence: TGTGCCACCAGTGATTCAGCGGGGCAGCCCCAGCATTTT. This gives the protein CATSDSAGQPQHF.

The genes are TRBV15 and TRBJ1-2, with unresolved D. Trimming removed 0 bases from V and 5 bases from J, with 22 bases in between. The CDR3 has 18 residues. Germline CDR1 reads LNHNV; CDR2 reads YYDKDF (reference sequence). The CDR3 loop reads CATSRDRARILGGYGYTF. CDR3 in DNA: TGTGCCACCAGCAGAGATCGGGCAAGAATTTTGGGCGGATATGGCTACACCTTC.

This clonotype showed up many times. The chain recombines TRBV5-1 with TRBJ2-5, with D unclear. This CDR3 is 15 amino acids long. V was shortened by 4 bases and J by 5 bases, with 18 bases between the two germline ends. Germline V gene lookup returns CDR1 SGHRS and CDR2 YFSETQ. The CDR3, as DNA: TGCGCCAGCAGCCCCCGTTTCCCAGGCTGGGAGACCCAGTACTTC. It is translated as CASSPRFPGWETQYF.

This chain's CDR3 is CASSQDPRAHQPQHF. In DNA form, the CDR3 reads TGTGCCAGCAGCCAAGATCCCCGGGCTCATCAGCCCCAGCATTTT. V and J are TRBV4-2 and TRBJ1-5; D is unresolved. The CDR3 is made up of 15 amino acids. Germline CDR1 reads LGHNA; CDR2 reads YNFKEQ. V lost 0 bases and J lost 5, with 11 bases in between.

The chain's CDR3 is CASRNRRVLQETQYF. CDR3 nucleotide sequence: TGTGCCAGCAGAAATCGAAGGGTCCTACAAGAGACCCAGTACTTC. The chain is built from TRBV13 and TRBJ2-5; D call uncertain. The ends were cut back, 6 bases at V and 2 bases at J, with 16 bases in the middle. Per the germline V gene, CDR1 is PRHDT and CDR2 is FYEKMQ (reference sequence). The length of the CDR3 is 15 residues.

V and J are TRBV4-1 and TRBJ1-2; perhaps TRBD1 as D (6 bases). Germline CDR1 is MGHRA and CDR2 is YSYEKL. The V end lost 4 bases, the J end lost 4 bases, and 16 bases lay between the germline ends. The CDR3 spans 15 residues. The CDR3 here is CASSREGHSFYGYTF. In DNA form, the CDR3 reads TGCGCCAGCAGCCGGGAGGGACACTCCTTCTATGGCTACACCTTC.

This clonotype was seen a few times. This chain joins TRBV6-2 or TRBV6-3 and TRBJ2-3; D is possibly TRBD1 (5 bases). CDR1 is MNHEY and CDR2 is SVGEGT in the germline V gene. Trimming took 6 bases from V and 4 from J, leaving 14 bases between them. The CDR3 runs to 14 residues. The CDR3 DNA is TGTGCCAGCAGCGCAAGGGGTGTACCAGATACGCAGTATTTT. Translation gives CASSARGVPDTQYF.

Only a few counts were recorded for this clonotype. The chain is built from TRBV5-6 and TRBJ2-7, with TRBD1 matching 8 bases. There are 14 residues in the CDR3. Germline V lookup: CDR1 SGHDT, CDR2 YYEEEE. With V trimmed by 4 bases and J by 3 bases, 6 bases remained unmatched. Written as DNA, the CDR3 is TGTGCCAGCAGCCAGACGGACAGGGTCTACGAGCAGTACGTC. Amino acids: CASSQTDRVYEQYV.

This clonotype has only a few counts. J is TRBJ2-1 and V is TRBV29-1, with 7 bases matching TRBD2. Germline CDR1 SQVTM, CDR2 ANQGSEA. This CDR3 comprises 12 residues. CDR3 bases: TGCAGAGTAAAGGGAGGGGTCGGTGAGCAGTTCTTC. Translation gives CRVKGGVGEQFF.

The genes are TRBV9 and TRBJ2-5, with D perhaps TRBD1 or TRBD2 (5 bases each). This CDR3 spans 15 amino acids. Per the germline V gene, CDR1 is SGDLS and CDR2 is YYNGEE. V lost 2 bases and J lost 3, with 14 bases in between. This CDR3 reads CASSVGVKWEETQYF. The CDR3 DNA sequence: TGTGCCAGCAGCGTGGGGGTCAAGTGGGAAGAGACCCAGTACTTC. Supplemented by reference TRBV9 and TRBJ2-5, the full variable domain reads DSGVTQTPKHLITATGQRVTLRCSPRSGDLSVYWYQQSLDQGLQFLIQYYNGEERAKGNILERFSAQQFPDLHSELNLSSLELGDSALYFCASSVGVKWEETQYFGPGTRLLVL.

The chain links TRBV19 to TRBJ2-1, with D perhaps TRBD2 (6 bases). Germline assignment: CDR1 LNHDA and CDR2 SQIVND (reference sequence). With 2 bases removed from V and 2 bases from J, the gap between germline ends came to 7 bases. The CDR3 length is 14 residues. CDR3 DNA sequence: TGTGCCAGTAGTATACTAGCGCCCTACAATGAGCAGTTCTTC. This sequence encodes CASSILAPYNEQFF.

The chain links TRBV4-1 to TRBJ1-6; 10 bases line up with TRBD1. CDR3 size: 20 residues. The V gene end was trimmed by 4 bases and the J gene end by 3 bases; junction bases not matched to a gene: 15. Germline lookup yields CDR1 MGHRA and CDR2 YSYEKL. The CDR3 loop reads CASSRTPGQGQGYYNSPLHF. The CDR3 coding sequence is TGCGCCAGCAGCCGGACCCCGGGACAGGGGCAAGGATACTATAATTCACCCCTCCACTTT.